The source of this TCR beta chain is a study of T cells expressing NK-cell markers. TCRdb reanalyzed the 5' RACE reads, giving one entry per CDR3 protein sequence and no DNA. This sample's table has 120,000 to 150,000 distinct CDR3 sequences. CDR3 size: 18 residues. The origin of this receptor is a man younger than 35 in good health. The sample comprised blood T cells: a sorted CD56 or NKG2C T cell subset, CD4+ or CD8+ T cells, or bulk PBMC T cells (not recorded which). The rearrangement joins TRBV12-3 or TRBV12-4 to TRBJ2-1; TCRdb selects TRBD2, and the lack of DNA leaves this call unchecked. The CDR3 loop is CASSLIGRDRNLYNEQFF.